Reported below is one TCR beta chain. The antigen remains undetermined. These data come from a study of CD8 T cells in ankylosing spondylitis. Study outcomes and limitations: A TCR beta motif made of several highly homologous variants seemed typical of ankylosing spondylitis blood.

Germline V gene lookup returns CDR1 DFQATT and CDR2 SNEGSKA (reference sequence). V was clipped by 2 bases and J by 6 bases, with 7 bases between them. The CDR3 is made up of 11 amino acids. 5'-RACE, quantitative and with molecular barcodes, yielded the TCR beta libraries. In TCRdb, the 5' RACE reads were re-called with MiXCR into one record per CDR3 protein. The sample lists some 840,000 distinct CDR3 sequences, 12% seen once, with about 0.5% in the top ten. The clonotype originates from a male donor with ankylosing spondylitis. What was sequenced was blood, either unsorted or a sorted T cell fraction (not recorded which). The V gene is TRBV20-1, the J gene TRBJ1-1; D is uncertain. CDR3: CSARREAEAFF. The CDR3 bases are TGCAGTGCTAGACGTGAGGCTGAAGCTTTCTTT.